This entry concerns a single T cell receptor beta chain. Its antigen is still unknown. Different DNA sequences within this sample yield the same CDR3. The data stem from a study of shared clonotypes between healthy human individuals. J gave up 3 bases and V 4 bases, and 2 bases lay outside the gene matches. Germline CDR1 reads MGHRA; CDR2 reads YSYEKL. The CDR3 is made up of 14 amino acids. Naive CD8 cells, CD45RO-negative and positively selected for CCR7, excluded terminally differentiated effector memory CD45RA+ cells. Regarding the study as a whole: Compared with clonotypes that all four donors shared, non-shared clonotypes had lower generation probabilities. Sequencing depth was expected to affect clonotype sharing among donors. Compared with memory subsets, naive subsets generally had larger estimated richness.

Researchers divided each subset's genomic DNA evenly across several immunoSEQ plates. Generated by immunoSEQ multiplex PCR, the TCRdb table keeps only in-frame clones and is missing some. The sample has about 1,800,000 clones, about 95% seen once. This chain links TRBV4-1 with TRBJ2-3, with 9 nucleotides matching TRBD1. What was sequenced was naive CD8+ T cells sorted from blood. The origin of this receptor is a man aged 18-30 years in good health. The CDR3 spells CASSLGTGTDTQYF. DNA for the CDR3: TGCGCCAGCAGCCTGGGGACAGGGACAGATACGCAGTATTTT.